Given below is one T cell receptor (beta chain) in context. This entry comes from a study of blood T cell repertoires in COVID-19. Overall study: Samples representing acute and convalescent COVID-19 were sourced from the United States, Italy and Spain. From T cells, B-cell-depleted T cells, or PBMCs came the material, which was cDNA or gDNA.

TCRdb keeps only in-frame clones here, not all; method: immunoSEQ multiplex PCR. The repertoire consists of 130,000 or so clones, with 65% to 80% occurring once and the leading ten covering 15% to 20%. The CDR3 is 16 residues long. Germline assignment: CDR1 SGHKS and CDR2 YYEKEE (reference sequence). Trimming took 6 bases from V and 0 from J; bases not matched to a gene: 9. The sample was peripheral blood. The chain combines TRBV5-5 with TRBJ2-1, with TRBD2 matching over 7 bases. This TCR derives from a man aged 45-60 years with acute or convalescent COVID-19. CDR3 bases: TGTGCCAGCACCCCGTCTTGGGGGGGCTCCTACAATGAGCAGTTCTTC. It yields the protein CASTPSWGGSYNEQFF.